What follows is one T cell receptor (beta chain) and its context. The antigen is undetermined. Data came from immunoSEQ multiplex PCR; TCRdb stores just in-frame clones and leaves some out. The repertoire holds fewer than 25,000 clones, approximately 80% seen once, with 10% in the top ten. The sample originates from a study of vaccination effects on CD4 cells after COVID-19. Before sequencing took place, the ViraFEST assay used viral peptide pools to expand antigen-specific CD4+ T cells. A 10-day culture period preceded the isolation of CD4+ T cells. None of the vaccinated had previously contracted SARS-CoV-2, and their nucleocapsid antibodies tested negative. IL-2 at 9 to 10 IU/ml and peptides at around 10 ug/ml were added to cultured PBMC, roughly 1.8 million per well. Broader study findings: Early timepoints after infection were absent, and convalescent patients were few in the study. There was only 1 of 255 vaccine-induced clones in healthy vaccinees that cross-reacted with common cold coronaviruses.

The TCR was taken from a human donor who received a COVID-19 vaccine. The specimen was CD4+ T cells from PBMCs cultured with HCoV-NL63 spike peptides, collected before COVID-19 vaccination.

CDR3 DNA: TGTGCCAGCAGCATCTCGACTAGCGGAGTTTACGAGCAGTACTTC. It is translated as CASSISTSGVYEQYF. This chain connects TRBV7-2 to TRBJ2-7; 9 nucleotides agree with TRBD2. Unmatched junction bases numbered 9, after V lost 5 bases and J lost 4 bases. The CDR3 loop spans 15 amino acids. Germline-derived CDR1 and CDR2 are SGHTA and FQGNSA.